This T cell receptor (beta chain) was sequenced during a study of T cells in localized non-small cell lung cancer. Study observations and caveats: Appearing in adjacent lung were a median roughly 60 of the top 100 tumor clones.

Points on this clone: Its antigen is as yet unknown.

Produced via immunoSEQ multiplex PCR; TCRdb's table is partial and in-frame only. The repertoire holds 45,000 to 65,000 clones, with 60% to 85% as singletons. Trimming pared 3 bases from V and 0 bases from J, leaving 14 bases between. The germline gives CDR1 LGHNA, CDR2 YNFKEQ. CDR3 length: 17 residues. J is TRBJ1-4 and V is TRBV4-2; D remains ambiguous. The receptor's source is a woman between 35 and 70 years old with stage II lung adenocarcinoma. Material: PBMCs, obtained before any cancer treatment. This CDR3 reads CASSQKVREATNEKLFF. The CDR3 DNA reads TGTGCCAGCAGCCAGAAAGTCCGGGAAGCAACTAATGAAAAACTGTTTTTT.